This T cell receptor beta chain was documented in a study of cytomegalovirus exposure and HLA in healthy donors. Looking at the study overall: Across 300 to 400 genotyped donors, about 80% landed in the Caucasian-associated ancestry cluster. Study observations and caveats: The authors enumerated 150 to 200 TCR beta chains as linked to cytomegalovirus. The authors excluded some V segments, including TRBV6-2 and TRBV6-3, as indistinguishable.

With V trimmed by 3 bases and J by 4 bases, 6 bases remained unmatched. Germline V gene data show CDR1 as LGHNA and CDR2 as YNFKEQ. The CDR3 covers 15 residues. As concerns this clone: Its specificity is unknown.

In the PCR, 60 Vbeta and 13 Jbeta primers were used. Generated by immunoSEQ multiplex PCR, the TCRdb table keeps only in-frame clones and is missing some. The sample holds 100,000 to 150,000 clones; 70% to 90% are singletons and the top ten take 20%. Sequencing was done on a sample of PBMCs. This chain uses TRBV4-2 with TRBJ1-1; 9 bases fit TRBD1. This clonotype originated in a young man in good health and CMV-seropositive. The CDR3 DNA follows: TGTGCCAGCAGCCACTCACTACAGGGGGCCACTGAAGCTTTCTTT. Translated, it gives CASSHSLQGATEAFF.